This TCR beta chain was recorded in a study of human T cells and chemical hapten exposure. As to this clonotype: The target antigen is unknown.

Overall study results and limits: Donors in the study had alopecia, meaning their immune response may differ from healthy people's. Those TCRs sitting above 1 in 1000 frequency stayed the same with DPC sensitization. With patch test score, the counts of PT1 expanded TCRs showed a positive correlation.

The time point was: pre-sensitization, week 0. Treatment specified: therapeutic diphenylcyclopropenone sensitization with weekly scalp DPC. Researchers extracted total RNA from unfractionated whole blood. TCRdb re-called the RACE reads with MiXCR, one entry per CDR3 protein. The data contain 150,000 to 200,000 distinct CDR3 sequences, approximately 29% of them singletons. The sequences come from whole blood, collected in connection with sensitization to the hapten diphenylcyclopropenone (DPC). The clonotype comes from a woman between 25 and 40 years old with alopecia areata. Some clones in this sample may be carry-over from other donors' samples.

DNA of the CDR3: TGTGCCAGTAAGGGGGGCCACACCGGGGAGCTGTTTTTT. It encodes CASKGGHTGELFF. The rearrangement uses TRBV11-2 and TRBJ2-2; either TRBD1 or TRBD2 may supply D (6 bases each). Trimming took 9 bases from V and 3 from J, leaving 11 bases between them. The CDR3 length is 13 residues. The germline V gene encodes CDR1 SGHAT and CDR2 FQNNGV.